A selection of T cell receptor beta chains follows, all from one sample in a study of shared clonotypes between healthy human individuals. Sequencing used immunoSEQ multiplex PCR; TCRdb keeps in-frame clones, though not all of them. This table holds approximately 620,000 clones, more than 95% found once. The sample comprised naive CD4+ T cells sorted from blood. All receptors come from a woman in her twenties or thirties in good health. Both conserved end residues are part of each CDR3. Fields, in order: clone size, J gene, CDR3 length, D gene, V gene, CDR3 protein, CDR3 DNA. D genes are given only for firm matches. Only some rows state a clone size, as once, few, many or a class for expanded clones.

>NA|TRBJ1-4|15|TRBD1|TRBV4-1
CASSLEGDRYEKLFF
TGCGCCAGCAGCCTGGAGGGGGACAGATATGAAAAACTGTTTTTT
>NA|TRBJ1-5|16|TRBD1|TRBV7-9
CASSSTRTGGFQPQHF
TGTGCCAGCAGCTCAACCCGGACAGGGGGCTTTCAGCCCCAGCATTTT
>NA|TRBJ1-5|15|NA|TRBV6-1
CASSERDSRRQPQHF
TGTGCCAGCAGCGAAAGGGACTCTAGGAGGCAGCCCCAGCATTTT
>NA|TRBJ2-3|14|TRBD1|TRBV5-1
CASSLWTGSDTQYF
TGCGCCAGCAGCTTGTGGACAGGGTCAGATACGCAGTATTTT
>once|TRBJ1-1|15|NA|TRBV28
CASIPLAGGNTEAFF
TGTGCCAGCATCCCCCTCGCGGGGGGGAACACTGAAGCTTTCTTT
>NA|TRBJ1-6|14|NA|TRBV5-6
CASTGQQNNSPLHF
TGTGCCAGCACTGGGCAGCAAAATAATTCACCCCTCCACTTT
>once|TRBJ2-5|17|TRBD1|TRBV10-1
CASSEDPGQGGRKTQYF
TGCGCCAGCAGTGAGGACCCGGGACAGGGAGGTCGAAAGACCCAGTACTTC
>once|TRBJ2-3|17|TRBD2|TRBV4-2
CASSRLWGGSVMDTQYF
TGTGCCAGCAGCCGGCTATGGGGCGGGAGTGTTATGGATACGCAGTATTTT
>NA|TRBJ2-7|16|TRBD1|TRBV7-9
CASSAGGQGFSYEQYF
TGTGCCAGCAGCGCAGGGGGACAGGGTTTCTCCTACGAGCAGTACTTC
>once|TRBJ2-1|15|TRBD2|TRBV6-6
CASSEPGLAGNEQFF
TGTGCCAGCAGCGAACCCGGACTAGCGGGTAATGAGCAGTTCTTC
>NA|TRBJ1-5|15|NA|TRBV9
CASSVTEGSNQPQHF
TGTGCCAGCAGCGTAACCGAGGGCAGCAATCAGCCCCAGCATTTT
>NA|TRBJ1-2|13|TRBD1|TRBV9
CASSASQGGGYTF
TGTGCCAGCAGCGCCTCACAGGGGGGTGGCTACACCTTC
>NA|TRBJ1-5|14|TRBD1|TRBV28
CASSPRGQVQPQHF
TGTGCCAGCAGCCCCCGCGGACAGGTTCAGCCCCAGCATTTT
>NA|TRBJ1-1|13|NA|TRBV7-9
CASSLVEDTEAFF
TGTGCCAGCAGCTTAGTAGAGGACACTGAAGCTTTCTTT
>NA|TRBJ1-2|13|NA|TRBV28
CASSFSVGYGYTF
TGTGCCAGCAGTTTTTCTGTTGGCTATGGCTACACCTTC
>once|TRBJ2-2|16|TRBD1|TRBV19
CASSSPGQENTGELFF
TGTGCCAGTAGTTCTCCGGGACAGGAGAACACCGGGGAGCTGTTTTTT
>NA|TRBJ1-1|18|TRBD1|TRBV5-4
CASSQGARSSRGLAEAFF
TGTGCCAGCAGTCAGGGGGCGCGTTCCTCCCGTGGCCTCGCGGAAGCTTTCTTT
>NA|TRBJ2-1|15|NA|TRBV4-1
CASSHDRGRGNEQFF
TGCGCCAGCAGCCATGATCGAGGAAGGGGGAATGAGCAGTTCTTC
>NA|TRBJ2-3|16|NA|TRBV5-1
CASSFQPTQGPDTQYF
TGCGCCAGCAGCTTCCAACCGACTCAGGGCCCAGATACGCAGTATTTT
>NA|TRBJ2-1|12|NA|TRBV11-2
CASSSLFNEQFF
TGTGCCAGCAGCTCCCTTTTCAATGAGCAGTTCTTC
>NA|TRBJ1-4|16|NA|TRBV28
CASNSLGGLGDEKLFF
TGTGCCAGCAATTCTCTCGGGGGACTCGGGGATGAAAAACTGTTTTTT
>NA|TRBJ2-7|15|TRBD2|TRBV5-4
CASSKHSGQSYEQYF
TGTGCCAGCAGTAAACATAGCGGGCAATCCTACGAGCAGTACTTC
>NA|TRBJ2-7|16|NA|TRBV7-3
CASSLTGDRRTYEQYF
TGTGCCAGCAGCTTAACCGGGGATCGCCGAACCTACGAGCAGTACTTC
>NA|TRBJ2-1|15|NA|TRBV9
CASSVAAGDYNEQFF
TGTGCCAGCAGCGTAGCAGCCGGGGACTACAATGAGCAGTTCTTC
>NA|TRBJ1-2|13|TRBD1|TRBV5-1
CASSFTGEGGYTF
TGCGCCAGCAGCTTCACAGGGGAGGGCGGCTACACCTTC
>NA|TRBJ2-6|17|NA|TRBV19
CASSPGVGGSGANVLTF
TGTGCCAGTAGTCCGGGTGTCGGAGGCTCTGGGGCCAACGTCCTGACTTTC
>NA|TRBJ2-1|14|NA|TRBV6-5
CASSYVRAQSEQFF
TGTGCCAGCAGTTACGTTAGGGCCCAATCTGAGCAGTTCTTC
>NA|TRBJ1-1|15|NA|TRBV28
CASSSAGTVNTEAFF
TGTGCCAGCAGTTCCGCCGGGACGGTGAACACTGAAGCTTTCTTT
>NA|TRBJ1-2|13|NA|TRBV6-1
CASRPDSYYGFTF
TGTGCCAGCAGACCGGACAGCTACTATGGCTTCACCTTC
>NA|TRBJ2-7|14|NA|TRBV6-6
CASSPGTASYEQYF
TGTGCCAGCAGTCCCGGGACGGCCTCCTACGAGCAGTACTTC
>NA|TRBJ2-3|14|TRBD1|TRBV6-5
CASRNTGGRDTQYF
TGTGCCAGCAGGAATACAGGGGGCAGGGATACGCAGTATTTT
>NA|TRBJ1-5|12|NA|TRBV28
CASSNGNQPQHF
TGTGCCAGCAGTAATGGCAATCAGCCCCAGCATTTT
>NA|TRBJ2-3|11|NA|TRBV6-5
CAARGTDTQYF
TGTGCCGCGCGGGGCACAGATACGCAGTATTTT
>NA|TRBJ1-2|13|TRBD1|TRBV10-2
CASNGQGGLGYTF
TGCGCCAGCAATGGACAGGGGGGGCTTGGCTACACCTTC
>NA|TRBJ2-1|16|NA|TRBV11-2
CASSLVQKSSYNEQFF
TGTGCCAGCAGCTTAGTACAGAAAAGCTCCTACAATGAGCAGTTCTTC
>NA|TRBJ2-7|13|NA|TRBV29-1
CSVEPEENYEQYF
TGCAGCGTTGAACCTGAGGAGAACTACGAGCAGTACTTC
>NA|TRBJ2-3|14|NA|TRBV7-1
CASSKEGRTDTQYF
TGTGCCAGCAGCAAAGAGGGGAGGACAGATACGCAGTATTTT